The 29 T cell receptor beta chains given below trace back to one sample, sequenced in a study of T cell clones after liver transplantation. The assay was immunoSEQ multiplex PCR, and TCRdb's table has in-frame clones only and misses some. The sample includes about 74,000 clones, about four fifths of them seen just once. Specimen: CD4+ T cells from blood, collected before liver transplant. The receptors come from a human donor who received a liver transplant.

The chain links TRBV6-6 to TRBJ2-5, with D maybe TRBD1 (6 bases). Germline lookup yields CDR1 MNHNY and CDR2 SVGAGI (reference sequence). V shed 2 bases and J shed 5 bases, with 18 bases lying between them. This CDR3 is built from 16 residues. CDR3 DNA sequence: TGTGCCAGCAGTTACGGGGGCGCTTATGTTGTGGAGACCCAGTACTTC. Protein product: CASSYGGAYVVETQYF.

The sample holds one count of this clone. This chain connects TRBV28 to TRBJ2-7, with TRBD2 matching over 11 bases. Unmatched junction bases numbered 9, after V lost 4 bases and J lost 1 base. This CDR3 has 17 amino acids. The germline V gene encodes CDR1 MDHEN and CDR2 SYDVKM. CDR3 protein: CASSSTSSSGRSYEQYF. In DNA, the CDR3 is TGTGCCAGCAGTTCTACATCCTCTAGCGGGAGGTCCTACGAGCAGTACTTC.

The chain employs TRBV19 and TRBJ2-2, with no clear D. CDR1 is LNHDA and CDR2 is SQIVND in the germline V gene (reference sequence). The V gene lost 4 bases and the J gene lost 1 base, with 10 bases spanning the gap. This CDR3 spans 15 amino acids. CDR3 protein: CASSRRLGNTGELFF. CDR3 in DNA: TGTGCCAGTAGTAGGCGGTTGGGGAACACCGGGGAGCTGTTTTTT.

The J gene is TRBJ2-5, the V gene TRBV19, with TRBD1 matching over 7 bases. Trimming took 5 bases from V and 3 from J; bases not matched to a gene: 6. CDR3 size: 14 residues. Per the germline V gene, CDR1 is LNHDA and CDR2 is SQIVND (reference sequence). The CDR3 nucleotides are TGTGCCAGTAGTTCGGGACAGACAAAAGAGACCCAGTACTTC. Protein sequence: CASSSGQTKETQYF.

The chain uses TRBV9 and TRBJ2-1, with TRBD1 matching over 9 bases. The germline CDR1 and CDR2 sequences are SGDLS and YYNGEE. V was clipped by 2 bases and J by 4 bases; unmatched bases: 7. The CDR3 consists of 16 residues. The CDR3 DNA follows: TGTGCCAGCAGCGTCCTCGGACAGGGGAAATACAATGAGCAGTTCTTC. It translates to CASSVLGQGKYNEQFF.

Note on this clone: This sample includes further DNA sequences coding for the same CDR3. The chain uses TRBV11-2 and TRBJ1-4; D gene uncertain. V was cut by 3 bases and J by 10 bases, with 15 bases left in between. This CDR3 comprises 14 residues. Germline CDR1 is SGHAT and CDR2 is FQNNGV. DNA for the CDR3: TGTGCCAGCAGCTTGAGCTATGCCGTAGGAAAACTGTTTTTT. Translated, it gives CASSLSYAVGKLFF.

The genes are TRBV2 and TRBJ1-4; TRBD1 aligns across 10 bases. V was pared by 6 bases and J by 5 bases, with 9 bases of the junction left unmatched. The CDR3 contains 16 residues. The germline gives CDR1 SNHLY, CDR2 FYNNEI. DNA for the CDR3: TGTGCCAGCAGAGGACAGGGGGGGCTACTAAATGAAAAACTGTTTTTT. Translation: CASRGQGGLLNEKLFF.

V gene TRBV5-1 combines with J gene TRBJ2-1; D uncertain. Germline-derived CDR1 and CDR2 are SGHRS and YFSETQ. There are 15 residues in the CDR3. The V gene lost 4 bases and the J gene lost 0 bases, with 11 bases spanning the gap. The CDR3 sequence is CASSAGPSSYNEQFF. DNA of the CDR3: TGCGCCAGCAGCGCCGGGCCCAGCTCCTACAATGAGCAGTTCTTC.

V and J are TRBV6-1 and TRBJ2-3; 8 bases map to TRBD2. Germline V gives CDR1 MNHNS, CDR2 SASEGT. The CDR3 extends over 20 amino acids. V lost 0 bases, J lost 2 bases, and 16 bases stayed unmatched. The CDR3: CASSEASGVDGRASTDTQYF. CDR3 in DNA: TGTGCCAGCAGTGAAGCATCAGGGGTCGACGGGAGGGCCTCCACAGATACGCAGTATTTT.

The chain links TRBV19 to TRBJ1-5; D is perhaps TRBD1 (6 bases). CDR3 length equals 15 residues. Germline loops: CDR1 LNHDA, CDR2 SQIVND (reference sequence). V lost 5 bases, J lost 5 bases, and 16 bases lay in between. CDR3 sequence: CASSDQWTVYQPQHF. The CDR3 DNA is TGTGCCAGTAGTGACCAGTGGACAGTTTATCAGCCCCAGCATTTT.

The chain combines TRBV18 with TRBJ1-5; maybe TRBD1 (5 bases). The CDR3 consists of 15 residues. Trimming left V 5 bases short and J 0 bases short, with 11 bases between. The V gene's germline CDR1 is KGHSH and CDR2 LQKENI. DNA for the CDR3: TGTGCCAGCTCATCGGGACTTTATAGCAATCAGCCCCAGCATTTT. Encoded protein: CASSSGLYSNQPQHF.

V is TRBV7-2 and J is TRBJ2-4, with D tentatively TRBD2 (5 bases). Germline V lookup: CDR1 SGHTA, CDR2 FQGNSA. The CDR3 has 19 residues. Trimming pared 3 bases from V and 1 base from J, leaving 22 bases between. In nucleotides, the CDR3 is TGTGCCAGCAGCTTTGCTACCCGCGGGCGCGAAACGGCCAAAAACATTCAGTACTTC. Amino acids: CASSFATRGRETAKNIQYF.

The chain employs TRBV28 and TRBJ2-4, with TRBD1 identical over 9 bases. With 1 base clipped from V and 2 bases from J, the junction kept 3 bases outside the gene matches. The CDR3 length is 16 residues. Germline V CDR1 and CDR2: MDHEN, SYDVKM. CDR3 residues: CASSLSGQGTKNIQYF. CDR3 sequence (DNA): TGTGCCAGCAGTTTATCGGGACAGGGAACCAAAAACATTCAGTACTTC.

This clone occurred once. The rearrangement links TRBV9 to TRBJ2-1; TRBD2 matches at 9 bases. V shed 4 bases and J 8 bases; nucleotides not matched to a gene: 25. The length of the CDR3 is 20 residues. In germline, CDR1 is SGDLS, CDR2 YYNGEE. CDR3 amino acids: CASSSRRGKTWTSVVDEQFF. The CDR3 region has the DNA TGTGCCAGCAGCTCTCGGAGGGGAAAGACTTGGACTAGCGTCGTCGATGAGCAGTTCTTC.

In nucleotides, the CDR3 is TGTGCCACCAGCAGCCGACAGGGGGCCAACGTCCTGACTTTC. It encodes CATSSRQGANVLTF. The chain has TRBV15 and TRBJ2-6, with a possible D match to TRBD1 (5 bases). The germline V gene encodes CDR1 LNHNV and CDR2 YYDKDF (reference sequence). The germline V and J ends were trimmed by 3 bases and 4 bases, with 7 bases remaining between them. CDR3 length: 14 amino acids.

The chain has TRBV10-1 and TRBJ2-3; 8 bases line up with TRBD1. Germline V CDR1 and CDR2: WNHNN, SYGVQD (reference sequence). The CDR3 runs to 15 residues. Trimming cost V 6 bases and J 5 bases; bases outside gene matches: 10. CDR3 nucleotides: TGCGCCAGCAGCACCCGGGCAGGGGGCCTAGATACGCAGTATTTT. Its translation is CASSTRAGGLDTQYF.

This sequence joins TRBV5-1 and TRBJ1-3, with a tentative D call TRBD1 (6 bases). The CDR3 consists of 16 residues. Trimming left V 4 bases short and J 0 bases short, with 14 bases between. Germline CDR1 reads SGHRS; CDR2 reads YFSETQ. The chain's CDR3 is CASSIGGAGSGNTIYF. CDR3 bases: TGCGCCAGCAGCATTGGGGGGGCAGGCTCTGGAAACACCATATATTTT.

V gene TRBV19 combines with J gene TRBJ2-3, with D unclear. V was shortened by 5 bases and J by 1 base, with 4 bases between the two germline ends. The CDR3 sequence is 12 residues long. CDR1 and CDR2 from the germline V gene are LNHDA and SQIVND (reference sequence). The CDR3, as DNA: TGTGCCAGTAGTTCCCGCACAGATACGCAGTATTTT. Protein product: CASSSRTDTQYF.

The chain uses TRBV28 and TRBJ2-7, with 11 bases aligning to TRBD1. V was pared by 1 base and J by 0 bases, with 23 bases of the junction left unmatched. In germline, CDR1 is MDHEN, CDR2 SYDVKM. CDR3 length: 23 amino acids. The CDR3 DNA reads TGTGCCAGCAGTTTATTGCTGGGACAGGGGGTAACTAGCGGCCTTTGGAGCTCCTACGAGCAGTACTTC. Amino acids: CASSLLLGQGVTSGLWSSYEQYF.

V is TRBV7-2 and J is TRBJ2-1, with D perhaps matching TRBD1 (6 bases). The CDR3 runs 15 residues. The germline gives CDR1 SGHTA, CDR2 FQGNSA. V was cut by 3 bases and J by 3 bases, with 12 bases left in between. DNA of the CDR3: TGTGCCAGCAGCTTGGGGGCCCAGAACTACAATGAGCAGTTCTTC. Translation gives CASSLGAQNYNEQFF.

The V gene is TRBV5-1, the J gene TRBJ1-1; 8 bases fit TRBD1. After removal of 7 bases from V and 6 bases from J, the junction contained 14 bases not matched to a gene. The CDR3 spans 15 residues. Germline assignment: CDR1 SGHRS and CDR2 YFSETQ. CDR3 in DNA: TGCGCCAGCGGCTACGGACAGGGAGTTTCCCCTGAAGCTTTCTTT. This translates into CASGYGQGVSPEAFF.

The chain combines TRBV5-1 with TRBJ1-3, with 11 bases fitting TRBD1. V lost 4 bases, J lost 3 bases, and 6 bases stayed unmatched. Germline V gene lookup returns CDR1 SGHRS and CDR2 YFSETQ. The CDR3 sequence is 16 residues long. The CDR3, as DNA: TGCGCCAGCAGCCCGGGACAGGGGGATAATGGAAACACCATATATTTT. It is translated as CASSPGQGDNGNTIYF.

The chain carries TRBV30 and TRBJ2-7; possible D gene TRBD2, 5 bases. Per germline, CDR1 GTSNPN and CDR2 SVGIG (reference sequence). V lost 2 bases to trimming and J lost 7 bases, with 12 bases between them. The CDR3 is 12 residues long. Written as DNA, the CDR3 is TGTGCCTGGAGTCTAACCCGCGGGGAGCAGTACTTC. Translating gives CAWSLTRGEQYF.

Only one count was recorded for this clone. CDR3 in amino acids: CATSRDPSSYNEQFF. The CDR3 DNA follows: TGTGCCACCAGCAGAGACCCATCGTCCTACAATGAGCAGTTCTTC. This chain connects TRBV15 to TRBJ2-1; D is uncertain. CDR1 is LNHNV, CDR2 YYDKDF, per germline (reference sequence). The CDR3 extends over 15 amino acids. V lost 0 bases to trimming and J lost 1 base, with 7 bases between them.

This chain uses TRBV18 with TRBJ1-3, with D possibly TRBD1 on 6 matching bases. V was trimmed by 5 bases and J by 0 bases, leaving 17 bases between them. The CDR3 consists of 17 residues. CDR1 and CDR2 (germline): KGHSH, LQKENI. The CDR3 reads CASSTGQNRYSGNTIYF. In DNA, the CDR3 is TGTGCCAGCTCAACCGGACAGAACCGTTACTCTGGAAACACCATATATTTT. The full variable domain, its missing parts supplied by reference TRBV18 and TRBJ1-3, is NAGVMQNPRHLVRRRGQEARLRCSPMKGHSHVYWYRQLPEEGLKFMVYLQKENIIDESGMPKERFSAEFPKEGPSILRIQQVVRGDSAAYFCASSTGQNRYSGNTIYFGEGSWLTVV.

This clone was counted once. V and J are TRBV19 and TRBJ2-1; D may correspond to TRBD1 or TRBD2 (6 bases each). V was trimmed by 7 bases and J by 1 base, leaving 14 bases between them. The germline V gene encodes CDR1 LNHDA and CDR2 SQIVND (reference sequence). The CDR3 covers 15 residues. CDR3 amino acids: CASTPGGLSYNEQFF. DNA for the CDR3: TGTGCCAGTACCCCTGGGGGGCTTTCCTACAATGAGCAGTTCTTC.

This chain joins TRBV5-4 and TRBJ1-5; a possible D gene is TRBD1 (6 bases). This CDR3 has 14 residues. Germline values: CDR1 SGHNT, CDR2 YYREEE (reference sequence). V was shortened by 2 bases and J by 6 bases, with 12 bases between the two germline ends. The CDR3 bases are TGTGCCAGCAGCTTAGGGGGGGCACGTCAGCCCCAGCATTTT. Amino acid sequence: CASSLGGARQPQHF.

The V call is TRBV28, the J call TRBJ2-7, with 10 bases fitting TRBD2. The CDR3 extends over 17 amino acids. V lost 4 bases, J lost 1 base, and 10 bases stayed unmatched. Germline CDR1 is MDHEN and CDR2 is SYDVKM. The CDR3 region is CASSSSGSPPPSYEQYF. For the CDR3, the DNA is TGTGCCAGCAGTTCTAGCGGGAGCCCGCCGCCATCCTACGAGCAGTACTTC. The entire variable domain, with the rest obtained from reference TRBV28 and TRBJ2-7, is as follows: DVKVTQSSRYLVKRTGEKVFLECVQDMDHENMFWYRQDPGLGLRLIYFSYDVKMKEKGDIPEGYSVSREKKERFSLILESASTNQTSMYLCASSSSGSPPPSYEQYFGPGTRLTVT.

The rearrangement joins TRBV28 to TRBJ1-5; 8 nucleotides align to TRBD1. The ends lost 6 bases at V and 2 bases at J; junction bases unmatched: 6. The CDR3 length is 15 residues. From germline, CDR1 is MDHEN and CDR2 SYDVKM. The CDR3 bases are TGTGCCAGCAGCTTTGGACAGGGCGGCAATCAGCCCCAGCATTTT. Amino acids: CASSFGQGGNQPQHF.